What follows are 19 T cell receptor beta chains derived from one specimen sequenced in a study of Graves' ophthalmopathy and Graves' hyperthyroidism (dated by TCRdb to 2017 to 2018). Sequenced on an Illumina HiSeq 2000. For repertoire sequencing, TCR beta CDR3 regions were amplified from RNA transcripts. HTBI primers and the Qiagen OneStep RT-PCR kit were used in a first-round RT-PCR, which was followed by a second-round multiplex PCR, size selection and purification. TCRdb ran its own pipeline on the public reads, namely fastp trimming at Q25 and MiXCR clone calling, and kept in-frame beta chains. CDR3 protein sequences are deduplicated, and each keeps its most common genes and DNA. The sample table records approximately 500,000 distinct CDR3 sequences; around 14% of these occur just once. 9.8% of the sample belongs to the ten largest clones. The sequencing input was blood. The receptors derive from a woman aged 25 to 39 with Graves' ophthalmopathy. Donor details come from another sample of the same person, matched by shared clones.

V usage is TRBV6-2 or TRBV6-3 and J usage is TRBJ2-2, with D hard to call. This CDR3 is 13 amino acids long. Looked up from germline, CDR1 is MNHEY and CDR2 is SVGEGT. The ends were cut back, 5 bases at V and 7 bases at J, with 11 bases in the middle. The CDR3 DNA follows: TGTGCCAGCAGTCTAGGATGGGTCGGGGAGCTGTTTTTT. Translating it yields CASSLGWVGELFF.

This clonotype was recorded a few times. A much larger clone is a single base away; this may be a read error. The chain joins TRBV6-1 to TRBJ2-2; perhaps D is TRBD1 or TRBD2 (5 bases each). CDR3 length: 13 residues. Germline CDR1 MNHNS, CDR2 SASEGT. The chain's CDR3 is CASSVQGSGELCF. Written as DNA, the CDR3 is TGTGCCAGCAGTGTCCAGGGTTCCGGGGAGCTGTGTTTT.

This clonotype showed up many times. The chain has TRBV12-5 and TRBJ2-7; 8 bases are shared with TRBD1. J was trimmed by 5 bases and V by 6 bases; bases with no gene match: 3. Per germline, CDR1 LGHNT and CDR2 FRNRAP. The CDR3 totals 12 residues. Here the CDR3 DNA reads TGTGCTAGTGGCCTGACAGGGGACGAGCAGTACTTC. Translation: CASGLTGDEQYF.

This clonotype was counted at least ten times. The CDR3 here is CASSPQGRGYEQYF. In nucleotides, the CDR3 is TGTGCCAGCAGCCCACAAGGTCGAGGGTACGAGCAGTACTTC. The chain employs TRBV7-3 and TRBJ2-7; TRBD2 is a possible D gene (5 bases). V lost 5 bases and J 4 bases, leaving 15 bases between the germline ends. CDR3 length: 14 amino acids. The germline V gene has CDR1 SGHTA and CDR2 FQGTGA.

The rearrangement joins TRBV11-2 to TRBJ2-2; D not certain. The CDR3 spans 18 residues. Per the germline V gene, CDR1 is SGHAT and CDR2 is FQNNGV. With 5 bases removed from V and 5 bases from J, the gap between germline ends came to 24 bases. The CDR3 DNA is TGTGCCAGCAGCCGGCTCGGAAGAGAATCTCGAAAAACCGGGGAGCTGTTTTTT. This translates into CASSRLGRESRKTGELFF.

This clonotype was detected only once. The chain is built from TRBV12-3 or TRBV12-4 and TRBJ1-1; D gene unclear. This CDR3 comprises 16 residues. Between the trimmed V and J ends, which lost 6 bases and 5 bases, there was a span of 22 bases. The CDR3 DNA reads TGTGCCAGCAGCATCAGTGGCCGGTCTCTGGTGACTGAAGCTTTCTTT. Protein product: CASSISGRSLVTEAFF.

This chain uses TRBV24-1 with TRBJ1-5; D is ambiguous. Germline V gene sequence: CDR1 KGHDR, CDR2 SFDVKD. The CDR3 is 14 residues long. Trimming removed 2 bases at V and 5 bases at J, with 9 bases between. This CDR3 is CATSDSHGDQPQHF. The CDR3 nucleotides read TGTGCCACCAGTGATTCGCACGGGGATCAGCCCCAGCATTTT.

This clonotype was recorded at least ten times. J is TRBJ2-2 and V is TRBV19, with D unresolved. Between the trimmed V and J ends, which lost 7 bases and 1 base, there was a span of 10 bases. Germline V gives CDR1 LNHDA, CDR2 SQIVND (reference sequence). This CDR3 has 14 residues. The CDR3 is CASNPSVNTGELFF. As DNA, the CDR3 is TGTGCCAGTAATCCCTCCGTGAACACCGGGGAGCTGTTTTTT.

The chain combines TRBV19 with TRBJ2-7; tentative D call: TRBD1 (6 bases). Trimming left V 5 bases short and J 3 bases short, with 14 bases between. The CDR3 totals 14 residues. Germline CDR1 LNHDA, CDR2 SQIVND (reference sequence). In DNA form, the CDR3 reads TGTGCCAGTAGTGAGACAGGCGCTAACTACGAGCAGTACTTC. This translates into CASSETGANYEQYF.

The chain combines TRBV5-1 with TRBJ2-7; 9 bases are shared with TRBD1. V shed 5 bases and J 2 bases; nucleotides not matched to a gene: 8. Per the germline V gene, CDR1 is SGHRS and CDR2 is YFSETQ. There are 15 residues in the CDR3. The CDR3 region has the DNA TGCGCCAGCAGTCGGGACAGGGCAGTTACCTACGAGCAGTACTTC. Its protein is CASSRDRAVTYEQYF. The entire variable domain, with the rest obtained from reference TRBV5-1 and TRBJ2-7, is as follows: KAGVTQTPRYLIKTRGQQVTLSCSPISGHRSVSWYQQTPGQGLQFLFEYFSETQRNKGNFPGRFSGRQFSNSRSEMNVSTLELGDSALYLCASSRDRAVTYEQYFGPGTRLTVT.

This clonotype has just one count. The chain links TRBV6-2 or TRBV6-3 to TRBJ2-3, with 8 bases matching TRBD1. The CDR3 has 21 residues. V lost 4 bases, J lost 4 bases, and 25 bases stayed unmatched. Per the germline V gene, CDR1 is MNHEY and CDR2 is SVGEGT. CDR3 region: CASSWERPRDRNPLGPDTQYF. The CDR3 DNA reads TGTGCCAGCAGTTGGGAAAGACCCCGGGACAGGAACCCCCTCGGTCCAGATACGCAGTATTTT.

This clonotype occurred many times. The chain employs TRBV6-1 and TRBJ1-3, with D possibly TRBD1 on 6 matching bases. The CDR3 runs to 13 residues. V was pared by 5 bases and J by 4 bases, with 9 bases between. Germline V lookup: CDR1 MNHNS, CDR2 SASEGT. CDR3 residues: CASSTGNGNTIYF. The CDR3 DNA sequence: TGTGCCAGCAGTACAGGGAACGGAAACACCATATATTTT.

Note on this clonotype: With a much larger clone just one base away, this may be a read error. For the CDR3, the DNA is TGCGCCAGCAGCTTGGAAAGCAAAAACATGCAGTACTTC. Protein product: CASSLESKNMQYF. The chain combines TRBV5-1 with TRBJ2-4; D call uncertain. The CDR3 totals 13 residues. Germline V lookup: CDR1 SGHRS, CDR2 YFSETQ.

The sample holds a few counts of this clonotype. This CDR3 is CASGGPTGELFF. The CDR3 coding sequence is TGTGCCTCCGGGGGCCCCACCGGGGAGCTGTTTTTT. The chain combines TRBV24-1 with TRBJ2-2; D could derive from TRBD1 or TRBD2 (6 bases each). The CDR3 spans 12 residues. Trimming removed 12 bases from V and 4 bases from J, with 11 bases in between. Germline loops: CDR1 KGHDR, CDR2 SFDVKD.

The V call is TRBV6-1, the J call TRBJ2-5, with D tentatively TRBD1 (6 bases). The CDR3 contains 15 residues. CDR1 and CDR2 from the germline V gene are MNHNS and SASEGT. The V end lost 9 bases, the J end lost 4 bases, and 21 bases lay between the germline ends. The CDR3 is CARGEAAGDRETQYF. The DNA of the CDR3 is TGTGCCAGGGGTGAAGCAGCAGGGGATCGAGAGACCCAGTACTTC.

Ten or more counts support this clonotype. The genes are TRBV4-1 and TRBJ1-5; 8 bases are shared with TRBD1. Trimming took 4 bases from V and 7 from J; bases not matched to a gene: 9. The CDR3 contains 15 residues. Germline CDR1 is MGHRA and CDR2 is YSYEKL. This chain's CDR3 is CASSRSGQGAQPQHF. CDR3 bases: TGCGCCAGCAGCCGATCCGGACAGGGAGCCCAGCCCCAGCATTTT.

This clonotype was recorded at least ten times. This chain joins TRBV28 and TRBJ2-7; 7 bases line up with TRBD1. This CDR3 has 14 residues. Trimming took 4 bases from V and 5 from J; bases not matched to a gene: 8. The germline V gene encodes CDR1 MDHEN and CDR2 SYDVKM. The chain's CDR3 is CASSYPPQGNEQYF. In DNA, the CDR3 is TGTGCCAGCAGTTACCCCCCACAGGGGAACGAGCAGTACTTC.

This clonotype was recorded at least ten times. The chain couples TRBV12-5 to TRBJ1-2; D not resolved. CDR3 size: 12 residues. Germline CDR1 is LGHNT and CDR2 is FRNRAP. The V gene lost 4 bases and the J gene lost 9 bases, with 12 bases spanning the gap. The CDR3, as DNA: TGTGCTAGTGGTTCCCCCGGGCGAAGCTACACCTTC. It translates to CASGSPGRSYTF. The full variable domain, its missing parts supplied by reference TRBV12-5 and TRBJ1-2, is DARVTQTPRHKVTEMGQEVTMRCQPILGHNTVFWYRQTMMQGLELLAYFRNRAPLDDSGMPKDRFSAEMPDATLATLKIQPSEPRDSAVYFCASGSPGRSYTFGSGTRLTVV.

V gene TRBV28 combines with J gene TRBJ1-5; D ambiguous. The V end was cut by 2 bases, the J end by 4 bases, with 15 bases between. Looked up from germline, CDR1 is MDHEN and CDR2 is SYDVKM. There are 16 residues in the CDR3. Written as DNA, the CDR3 is TGTGCCAGCAGTTTAGTTTTAGGGCCTGTGAATCAGCCCCAGCATTTT. Protein: CASSLVLGPVNQPQHF.